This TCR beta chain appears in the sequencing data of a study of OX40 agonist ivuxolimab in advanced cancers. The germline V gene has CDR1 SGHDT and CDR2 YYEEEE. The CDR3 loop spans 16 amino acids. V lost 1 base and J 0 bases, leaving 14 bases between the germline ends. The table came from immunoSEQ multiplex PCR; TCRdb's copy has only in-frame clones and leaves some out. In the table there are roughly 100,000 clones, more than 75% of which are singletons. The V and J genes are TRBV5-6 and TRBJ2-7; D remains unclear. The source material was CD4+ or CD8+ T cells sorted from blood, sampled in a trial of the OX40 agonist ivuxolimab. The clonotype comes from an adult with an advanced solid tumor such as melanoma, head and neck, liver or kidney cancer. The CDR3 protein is CASSLRTAKRSYEQYF. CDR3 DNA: TGTGCCAGCAGCTTGCGGACCGCCAAACGCTCCTACGAGCAGTACTTC.